These 2 T cell receptor beta chains originate from one sample sequenced in a study of blood T cell repertoires in COVID-19. Sequencing used immunoSEQ multiplex PCR; TCRdb keeps in-frame clones, though not all of them. The sample has 180,000 or so clones; 86% are singletons. Sequenced sample: PBMCs or T cells enriched from blood (not recorded which). These receptors all stem from a middle-aged man with acute COVID-19.

The rearrangement uses TRBV19 and TRBJ2-7; 7 nucleotides agree with TRBD1. The V and J ends lost 1 base and 1 base, in that order; junction bases with no gene match: 4. Per the germline V gene, CDR1 is LNHDA and CDR2 is SQIVND (reference sequence). CDR3 length equals 15 residues. The CDR3 DNA sequence: TGTGCCAGTAGTATAGCGGGACAGCAATCCTACGAGCAGTACTTC. This encodes CASSIAGQQSYEQYF.

This CDR3 reads CASGRGTGTYEQYF. The CDR3 nucleotides read TGTGCCAGCGGGCGCGGGACAGGAACCTACGAGCAGTACTTC. The gene calls are TRBV6-6 and TRBJ2-7; 8 nucleotides line up with TRBD1. With V trimmed by 8 bases and J by 2 bases, 8 bases remained unmatched. Germline values: CDR1 MNHNY, CDR2 SVGAGI (reference sequence). CDR3 length: 14 residues.